The T cell receptor beta chain described here comes from a study of cytomegalovirus exposure and HLA in healthy donors. V dropped 6 bases and J dropped 2 bases, with 17 bases sitting between them. CDR1 is SNHLY and CDR2 is FYNNEI in the germline V gene. The CDR3 length is 16 residues. Turning to this clone: Its antigen is not known.

Study conclusions and caveats: Overall, roughly 150 TCR beta chains were annotated as cytomegalovirus-associated.

TCRdb's copy holds only in-frame clones and misses some; the assay was immunoSEQ multiplex PCR. The sample yields roughly 150,000 clones, around nine tenths seen once. V usage is TRBV2 and J usage is TRBJ2-1, with D perhaps TRBD2 (7 bases). The receptor comes from a man younger than 30 in good health and CMV-seropositive. Sequencing was performed on PBMCs. The CDR3 DNA reads as TGTGCCAGCAGCGCCTTTGGGGGGGGCCCCTACAATGAGCAGTTCTTC. It is translated as CASSAFGGGPYNEQFF.